This entry lists 15 T cell receptor beta chains sequenced from one sample in a study of immune heterogeneity within non-small cell lung tumors (dated 2018 in TCRdb). Genomic DNA was extracted from bulk tumor tissue and used as the TCR template, and roughly 600 ng gDNA was amplified per sample. Multiple biopsies per primary tumor were taken during surgery, spaced as far apart as possible within the tumor mass. The study cohort was described as untreated, and patients were newly diagnosed NSCLC cases undergoing curative surgery. TCRdb lists the instrument as HiSeq X Ten. The TCR beta CDR3 region was amplified with a multiplex PCR system whose first round of approximately 11 cycles used 32 V-gene forward primers and 13 J-gene reverse primers. TCRdb reanalyzed the raw reads on its own, using fastp at Q25 for trimming and MiXCR for clone calling, and kept in-frame beta chains. Records with the same CDR3 protein are collapsed into one entry carrying the most frequent genes and DNA. For this sample the table gives roughly 15,000 distinct CDR3 sequences, of which 28% were detected only once. The ten largest account for roughly 5.2% of the sample.

Material: lung tumor tissue. The receptors originated from a man aged 35 to 55 with non-small cell lung cancer.

The V gene is TRBV27, the J gene TRBJ2-5; the D gene is possibly TRBD2 (6 bases). With 3 bases removed from V and 4 bases from J, the gap between germline ends came to 9 bases. Looked up from germline, CDR1 is MNHEY and CDR2 is SMNVEV (reference sequence). The CDR3 consists of 13 residues. The CDR3 DNA reads as TGTGCCAGCAGTTTGAGGCGGGGAGAGACCCAGTACTTC. Its protein product is CASSLRRGETQYF.

This clonotype was observed many times. The chain couples TRBV12-3 or TRBV12-4 to TRBJ1-6; no definite D call. This CDR3 spans 12 amino acids. Trimming took off 7 bases at V and 9 bases at J, with 10 bases between the two ends. The CDR3 DNA is TGTGCCAGCAAGAGCGGTGGTTCACCCCTCCACTTT. This codes for CASKSGGSPLHF.

V usage is TRBV6-1 and J usage is TRBJ2-1; TRBD2 matches at 7 bases. CDR1 MNHNS and CDR2 SASEGT come from the germline V gene. CDR3 length equals 14 residues. The V gene end was trimmed by 8 bases and the J gene end by 4 bases; junction bases not matched to a gene: 8. CDR3 bases: TGTGCCAGCTACCGAGCGGGAAGGTACAATGAGCAGTTCTTC. It translates to CASYRAGRYNEQFF.

On this clonotype itself: At one of its ends the junction is not consistent with the germline gene, which may arise from a read error. The CDR3 nucleotides read TGTGCCAGCAGCTTAGCCGGAAACACTGAAGCTTTATTT. Translated: CASSLAGNTEALF. This chain connects TRBV11-2 to TRBJ1-1, with D hard to call. This CDR3 spans 13 amino acids. Germline CDR1 reads SGHAT; CDR2 reads FQNNGV.

The chain employs TRBV11-3 and TRBJ2-5, with unresolved D. The germline gives CDR1 SGHNT, CDR2 YENEEA. V gave up 1 base and J gave up 4 bases, with 4 bases separating them. This CDR3 comprises 12 residues. CDR3 amino acids: CASSLVAETQYF. The CDR3 region has the DNA TGTGCCAGCAGCTTAGTTGCAGAGACCCAGTACTTC. Complete variable domain (other parts from reference TRBV11-3 and TRBJ2-5): EAGVVQSPRYKIIEKKQPVAFWCNPISGHNTLYWYLQNLGQGPELLIRYENEEAVDDSQLPKDRFSAERLKGVDSTLKIQPAELGDSAVYLCASSLVAETQYFGPGTRLLVL.

The chain employs TRBV11-2 and TRBJ2-2; 10 bases fit TRBD1. With 5 bases clipped from V and 7 bases from J, the junction kept 4 bases outside the gene matches. The CDR3 is made up of 14 amino acids. The V gene's germline CDR1 is SGHAT and CDR2 FQNNGV. The CDR3 DNA is TGTGCCAGCAGCCTGGGGACAGGGGTCGGGGAGCTGTTTTTT. Protein product: CASSLGTGVGELFF.

Judged by abundance, this clonotype is medium-sized (0.01 to 0.1%). This chain connects TRBV20-1 to TRBJ1-5; D remains unclear. Trimming left V 3 bases short and J 4 bases short, with 7 bases between. Germline V gives CDR1 DFQATT, CDR2 SNEGSKA (reference sequence). CDR3 size: 12 residues. The CDR3 here is CSARDGNQPQHF. DNA for the CDR3: TGCAGTGCTAGGGACGGGAATCAGCCCCAGCATTTT.

As concerns this clonotype: A much larger clone lies one base from this, so it may be a read error. The genes are TRBV12-3 or TRBV12-4 and TRBJ2-5; TRBD2 agrees at 8 bases. The CDR3 runs to 13 residues. The CDR3 coding sequence is TGTGCCAGCAGTTTGAGCGGGAGAGAGACCCACTACTTC. Its protein product is CASSLSGRETHYF.

Turning to this clonotype: The junction does not match germline at one end; this may be a read error. V usage is TRBV12-3 or TRBV12-4 and J usage is TRBJ2-7; perhaps TRBD2 as D (6 bases). The CDR3 covers 14 residues. CDR3 coding DNA: TGTGCCAGAAGTTTCTCCGAGGGAGGCTACGAGCAGCACTTC. The encoded protein is CARSFSEGGYEQHF.

The sample holds many counts of this clonotype. This sequence joins TRBV7-8 and TRBJ2-1; 9 positions agree with TRBD1. Germline trimming cut 7 bases from V and 4 bases from J; bases unmatched to any gene: 5. This CDR3 is 14 amino acids long. CDR1 is SGHVS, CDR2 FQNEAQ, per germline. CDR3 DNA: TGTGCCAGCAACCGGGACAGGGCTTACAATGAGCAGTTCTTC. It is translated as CASNRDRAYNEQFF.

The CDR3 reads CASSLYSSNQPQHF. The DNA of the CDR3 is TGCGCCAGCAGCTTGTATTCAAGTAATCAGCCCCAGCATTTT. V and J are TRBV5-1 and TRBJ1-5; no reliable D call. Germline V gene data show CDR1 as SGHRS and CDR2 as YFSETQ. The CDR3 totals 14 residues. V was shortened by 1 base and J by 4 bases, with 9 bases between the two germline ends.

This clonotype appeared many times. CDR3 DNA: TGCGCCAGCAGCGCTCAAACCATGGTGGGCAGGGAGGCAGATACGCAGTATTTT. Translation gives CASSAQTMVGREADTQYF. The chain has TRBV5-1 and TRBJ2-3; TRBD2 is a possible D gene (6 bases). The CDR3 consists of 18 residues. Germline V gene lookup returns CDR1 SGHRS and CDR2 YFSETQ. V gave up 4 bases and J gave up 4 bases, with 25 bases separating them.

The V call is TRBV7-9, the J call TRBJ2-1, with 7 bases identical to TRBD2. The V gene's germline CDR1 is SEHNR and CDR2 FQNEAQ (reference sequence). Losses at the gene ends were 1 base for V and 0 bases for J; bases not matched to a gene: 6. The length of the CDR3 is 17 residues. The CDR3 region has the DNA TGTGCCAGCAGCTTAGGGCTCGGCGGGGGCTCCTACAATGAGCAGTTCTTC. Protein product: CASSLGLGGGSYNEQFF.

This clonotype is classed as medium-sized (0.01 to 0.1%). The rearrangement joins TRBV11-3 to TRBJ2-7, with 7 positions matching TRBD2. Per germline, CDR1 SGHNT and CDR2 YENEEA. The CDR3 extends over 15 amino acids. The ends lost 5 bases at V and 0 bases at J; junction bases unmatched: 7. The CDR3 DNA follows: TGTGCCAGCAGCCCGGCCGGGACTATCTCCTACGAGCAGTACTTC. Protein product: CASSPAGTISYEQYF.

This clonotype is labeled medium-sized (0.01 to 0.1%). This chain links TRBV20-1 with TRBJ2-1, with 8 positions matching TRBD1. Germline trimming cut 4 bases from V and 1 base from J; bases unmatched to any gene: 3. Germline values: CDR1 DFQATT, CDR2 SNEGSKA (reference sequence). The CDR3 extends over 14 amino acids. For the CDR3, the DNA is TGCAGTGCTACAGGGACAGGATCCTACAATGAGCAGTTCTTC. It translates to CSATGTGSYNEQFF.